The 18 T cell receptor beta chains given below trace back to one sample, sequenced in a study of T cell changes during pregnancy in multiple sclerosis. Clones were sequenced by immunoSEQ multiplex PCR, and TCRdb holds only the in-frame ones, with some missing. Of 15,000 or so clones in the sample, roughly 86% were seen once. The sequenced sample was CD8+ T cells from peripheral blood mononuclear cells, obtained in the second trimester of pregnancy. These receptors came from a female donor in good health, enrolled as a control in a pregnancy study.

The J gene is TRBJ1-1, the V gene TRBV6-5, with a possible D match to TRBD1 (5 bases). V was shortened by 7 bases and J by 1 base, with 13 bases between the two germline ends. Germline CDR1 reads MNHEY; CDR2 reads SVGAGI. The CDR3 loop spans 14 amino acids. CDR3 residues: CASNTATGNTEAFF. The DNA for the CDR3 is TGTGCCAGCAACACCGCTACAGGGAACACTGAAGCTTTCTTT.

V usage is TRBV19 and J usage is TRBJ2-5; 9 nucleotides match TRBD2. The junction had 10 bases not matched to a gene; V was cut back by 1 base and J by 7 bases. CDR3 size: 16 residues. Per germline, CDR1 LNHDA and CDR2 SQIVND (reference sequence). The CDR3 spells CASSIASGGSRRTQYF. The DNA for the CDR3 is TGTGCCAGTAGTATAGCCAGCGGGGGGTCTAGGCGGACCCAGTACTTC.

The V and J genes are TRBV7-2 and TRBJ2-1, with D possibly being TRBD1 (5 bases). Per the germline V gene, CDR1 is SGHTA and CDR2 is FQGNSA. V shed 0 bases and J shed 5 bases, with 20 bases lying between them. CDR3 length: 18 amino acids. CDR3 nucleotides: TGTGCCAGCAGCTTAGCTTACTTCGAACAGGCTCTTGACAATGAGCAGTTCTTC. As protein: CASSLAYFEQALDNEQFF. The whole variable domain, remainder taken from reference TRBV7-2 and TRBJ2-1, is GAGVSQSPSNKVTEKGKDVELRCDPISGHTALYWYRQSLGQGLEFLIYFQGNSAPDKSGLPSDRFSAERTGGSVSTLTIQRTQQEDSAVYLCASSLAYFEQALDNEQFFGPGTRLTVL.

The chain is built from TRBV27 and TRBJ2-7; D uncertain. V was cut by 4 bases and J by 6 bases, with 10 bases left in between. The CDR3 runs to 12 residues. Germline CDR1 is MNHEY and CDR2 is SMNVEV (reference sequence). CDR3 in amino acids: CASSSSLGEQYF. The CDR3 nucleotides read TGTGCCAGCAGTTCTAGTTTGGGCGAGCAGTACTTC.

This clone was counted a single time. The chain combines TRBV6-6 with TRBJ2-7, with TRBD2 identical over 10 bases. V trimming: 2 bases; J trimming: 0 bases; junction bases outside the gene matches: 4. The CDR3 length is 16 residues. The germline gives CDR1 MNHNY, CDR2 SVGAGI (reference sequence). Here the CDR3 reads CASSYPLAGDSYEQYF. As DNA, the CDR3 is TGTGCCAGCAGTTACCCTCTAGCGGGGGACTCCTACGAGCAGTACTTC.

The V call is TRBV7-9, the J call TRBJ2-2, with a tentative D call TRBD2 (6 bases). There are 15 residues in the CDR3. V was cut by 5 bases and J by 1 base, with 11 bases left in between. The germline gives CDR1 SEHNR, CDR2 FQNEAQ (reference sequence). CDR3 loop: CASSPSGLNTGELFF. As DNA, the CDR3 is TGTGCCAGCAGCCCAAGCGGGTTGAACACCGGGGAGCTGTTTTTT.

The V gene is TRBV5-4, the J gene TRBJ2-3; 13 bases line up with TRBD2. The CDR3 is 15 residues long. Looked up from germline, CDR1 is SGHNT and CDR2 is YYREEE (reference sequence). Trimming removed 2 bases from V and 4 bases from J; junction bases left unmatched: 1. CDR3 residues: CASSLLAGGPDTQYF. CDR3 bases: TGTGCCAGCAGCTTACTAGCGGGGGGGCCAGATACGCAGTATTTT.

In its sample, this clone was seen a few times. The J gene is TRBJ2-7, the V gene TRBV4-1; no definite D call. Germline CDR1 MGHRA, CDR2 YSYEKL. Trimming took 0 bases from V and 3 from J, leaving 9 bases between them. The CDR3 length is 14 residues. CDR3 sequence: CASSQDTTNYEQYF. The CDR3 DNA is TGCGCCAGCAGCCAAGATACAACAAACTACGAGCAGTACTTC.

This clone is a singleton in its sample. The CDR3 protein is CASSAGTAEAFF. CDR3 DNA: TGTGCCAGTAGTGCCGGGACAGCTGAAGCTTTCTTT. J is TRBJ1-1 and V is TRBV19; 7 bases agree with TRBD1. CDR1 is LNHDA and CDR2 is SQIVND in the germline V gene (reference sequence). V shed 5 bases, J shed 6 bases, and the junction held 3 bases outside the gene matches. The CDR3 has 12 residues.

V gene TRBV7-9 combines with J gene TRBJ2-7, with TRBD1 matching over 8 bases. The CDR3 has 13 amino acids. Per germline, CDR1 SEHNR and CDR2 FQNEAQ (reference sequence). With 5 bases clipped from V and 5 bases from J, the junction kept 5 bases outside the gene matches. The CDR3 nucleotides read TGTGCCAGCAGCCCGTCACAGGGGGACGAGCAGTACTTC. It translates to CASSPSQGDEQYF.

V and J are TRBV7-8 and TRBJ1-5; a weak D match, TRBD1 (5 bases). The CDR3 runs to 14 residues. V lost 4 bases to trimming and J lost 3 bases, with 10 bases between them. The germline CDR1 and CDR2 sequences are SGHVS and FQNEAQ. The CDR3 coding sequence is TGTGCCAGCAGCTGGCAGGGAAACAATCAGCCCCAGCATTTT. Residues: CASSWQGNNQPQHF.

V usage is TRBV9 and J usage is TRBJ1-1, with D possibly TRBD1 on 6 matching bases. This CDR3 comprises 17 residues. CDR1 SGDLS and CDR2 YYNGEE come from the germline V gene. V shed 2 bases and J shed 4 bases, with 21 bases lying between them. The CDR3 loop is CASSVRPGQGKLTEAFF. The CDR3 nucleotides are TGTGCCAGCAGCGTCCGCCCCGGGCAGGGGAAACTCACTGAAGCTTTCTTT.

The gene calls are TRBV7-6 and TRBJ2-2; 12 bases agree with TRBD2. Per the germline V gene, CDR1 is SGHVS and CDR2 is FNYEAQ. The CDR3 spans 18 residues. Trimming at V came to 7 bases and at J to 1 base, leaving 10 bases not matched to a gene. The CDR3 coding sequence is TGTGCCAGCACCCACAGTGCTAGCGGGGGGGAGAACACCGGGGAGCTGTTTTTT. It is translated as CASTHSASGGENTGELFF.

V usage is TRBV6-5 and J usage is TRBJ2-1; D is undetermined. The CDR3 has 13 residues. Looked up from germline, CDR1 is MNHEY and CDR2 is SVGAGI. V was shortened by 4 bases and J by 10 bases, with 14 bases between the two germline ends. DNA of the CDR3: TGTGCCAGCAGTTCCCACAGTTCCGAGGAGCAGTTCTTC. Translating gives CASSSHSSEEQFF.

The V gene is TRBV27, the J gene TRBJ1-4; tentative D call: TRBD1 (5 bases). With 5 bases removed from V and 8 bases from J, the gap between germline ends came to 21 bases. CDR1 and CDR2 from the germline V gene are MNHEY and SMNVEV (reference sequence). The CDR3 is made up of 16 amino acids. The CDR3 DNA reads as TGTGCCAGCAGTCCCTTAGTCGCGGGGCCTAGCGAAAAACTGTTTTTT. Amino acid sequence: CASSPLVAGPSEKLFF.

V is TRBV9 and J is TRBJ1-1, with D unclear. CDR3 length: 13 amino acids. Trimming cost V 0 bases and J 4 bases, with 7 bases left between them. The germline CDR1 and CDR2 sequences are SGDLS and YYNGEE. The chain's CDR3 is CASSVGIGTEAFF. In DNA, the CDR3 is TGTGCCAGCAGCGTAGGTATCGGCACTGAAGCTTTCTTT.

This clone was detected a few times. The V call is TRBV19, the J call TRBJ2-1; 9 bases line up with TRBD2. The CDR3 runs 21 residues. The junction had 27 bases not matched to a gene; V was cut back by 4 bases and J by 8 bases. Germline V gives CDR1 LNHDA, CDR2 SQIVND (reference sequence). The CDR3 nucleotides are TGTGCCAGTAGTACGGGGGGTGCAGGGGCTAGCGGGGTCCGGGGTACGGATGAGCAGTTCTTC. It yields the protein CASSTGGAGASGVRGTDEQFF.

This clone was detected once. This chain links TRBV4-3 with TRBJ2-7, with 8 bases lining up with TRBD2. Germline assignment: CDR1 LGHNA and CDR2 YSLEER. The CDR3 is 16 amino acids. V trimming: 1 base; J trimming: 6 bases; junction bases outside the gene matches: 11. CDR3 nucleotides: TGCGCCAGCAGCCAAGCCACTAGCGGATCCTTTAGCGAGCAGTACTTC. Translated, it gives CASSQATSGSFSEQYF.